These T cell receptor beta chains were read from a single sample in a study of patients and donors after allogeneic stem cell transplantation. Each CDR3 protein is one row after TCRdb ran MiXCR on the RT-PCR reads. The table shows some 880,000 distinct CDR3 sequences, with 18% occurring only once. The sample was blood, either unsorted or a sorted T cell fraction (not recorded which). Receptors were obtained from a human donor who was either an allogeneic HSCT recipient or a stem cell or donor lymphocyte infusion donor (not recorded which). It is not recorded whose cells these are; they may come from a transplant donor. Both conserved end residues are part of each CDR3. A D gene is named only where the DNA matches it firmly. The size field is filled for only some rows; it gives once, few, many or a size class.

V	size	J	D	DNA	CDR3
TRBV7-9	once	TRBJ2-5	TRBD1	TGTGCCAGCAACGGACAGGGGGGAGAGACCCAGTACTTC	CASNGQGGETQYF
TRBV10-3	NA	TRBJ1-4	NA	TGTGCCATCAGTGAGTCGGGAGTTGTCGGAAAACTGTTTTTT	CAISESGVVGKLFF
TRBV11-1	many	TRBJ2-1	NA	TGTGCCAGCAGCTTAGGGGGGCCCTCCTACAATGAGCAGTTCTTC	CASSLGGPSYNEQFF
TRBV6-1	NA	TRBJ1-5	NA	TGTGCCAGCAGCCGCCAGGGGAACAATCAGCCCCAGCATTTT	CASSRQGNNQPQHF
TRBV7-9	NA	TRBJ2-6	NA	TGTGCCAGCAGCTTAGAGTGGGACGGTACCTTTCTGACTTTC	CASSLEWDGTFLTF
TRBV6-1	NA	TRBJ1-2	NA	TGTGCCAGCAGTGAAATTTGGACTGGTGGCTATGGCTACACCTTC	CASSEIWTGGYGYTF
TRBV12-3/TRBV12-4	many	TRBJ1-5	NA	TGTGCCAGCAGTCGGGACTCCCAAGCTTTGCATTTT	CASSRDSQALHF
TRBV27	NA	TRBJ2-7	TRBD1	TGTGCCAGCAGTTTCGCAGGGGACAGGTACGAGCAGTACTTC	CASSFAGDRYEQYF
TRBV21-1	NA	TRBJ2-1	NA	TGTGCCAGCAGGAGGGAGGACGATGAGCAGTTCTTC	CASRREDDEQFF
TRBV6-5	few	TRBJ2-3	NA	TGTGCCAGCAGTTCAATTCGCCTCTTGGCAGATACGCAGTATTTT	CASSSIRLLADTQYF
TRBV20-1	NA	TRBJ1-2	NA	TGCAGTGCTAGAGATAGGGCGGGGGGTGGCTACACCTTC	CSARDRAGGGYTF
TRBV12-3/TRBV12-4	many	TRBJ1-1	NA	TGTGCCAGCAGCTCACAAGCGAAGTTGAACACTGAAGCTTTCTTT	CASSSQAKLNTEAFF
TRBV12-3/TRBV12-4	few	TRBJ1-1	NA	TGTGCCAGCAAGCGATTCCCAACGGGGAACACTGAAGCTTTCTTT	CASKRFPTGNTEAFF
TRBV6-5	few	TRBJ1-2	TRBD1	TGTGCCAGCAGTTACCAGGGGGGTGGCTACACCTTC	CASSYQGGGYTF
TRBV6-1	few	TRBJ2-1	NA	TGTGCCAGCAGATTAACTCGGAGCCCCCACAATGAGCAGTTCTTC	CASRLTRSPHNEQFF
TRBV9	few	TRBJ2-7	TRBD2	TGTGCCAGCAGCACCGAAACTAGCGGGAGTAGGTACGAGCAGTACTTC	CASSTETSGSRYEQYF
TRBV9	NA	TRBJ2-7	NA	TGTGCCAGCAGCGTAGGACCCGTAGGCTACGAGCAGTACTTC	CASSVGPVGYEQYF
TRBV5-6	few	TRBJ1-2	TRBD1	TGTGCCAGCAGCACCGGACAGGGTAGCTATGGCTACACCTTC	CASSTGQGSYGYTF
TRBV12-3/TRBV12-4	few	TRBJ1-1	TRBD1	TGTGCCAGTACAAGGACAGGTGGCACTGAAGCTTTCTTT	CASTRTGGTEAFF
TRBV3-1	few	TRBJ2-1	NA	TGTGCCAGCAGCCAATCCCGTGAGCAGTTCTTC	CASSQSREQFF
TRBV28	many	TRBJ2-5	NA	TGTGCCAGCAGTGCCCGACTTGCCGGGGAGACCCAGTACTTC	CASSARLAGETQYF
TRBV6-2/TRBV6-3	few	TRBJ2-2	NA	TGTGCCAGCAGATCCCGCCACCCGCCCAGGGAGCTGTTTTTT	CASRSRHPPRELFF
TRBV12-3/TRBV12-4	many	TRBJ2-5	NA	TGTGCCAGCAGCAAAATGGGGTCAGCGGGTGAGACCCAGTACTTC	CASSKMGSAGETQYF
TRBV4-2	many	TRBJ1-3	NA	TGTGCCAGCAGCCAAGATTTGTCCACGGGAAACACCATATATTTT	CASSQDLSTGNTIYF
TRBV5-5	many	TRBJ1-5	NA	TGTGCCAGCAGCTTGGAGGCCAATCAGCCCCAGCATTTT	CASSLEANQPQHF
TRBV5-1	NA	TRBJ2-2	NA	TGCGCCAGCAGCTGGGGGGCCGGGGAGCTGTTTTTT	CASSWGAGELFF
TRBV24-1	NA	TRBJ2-1	TRBD2	TGTGCCACCAGTGATACGACTAGCGGGGGCCACGCCTACAATGAGCAGTTCTTC	CATSDTTSGGHAYNEQFF
TRBV24-1	NA	TRBJ2-5	NA	TGTGCCACCAGTGATAGAGAGAGTTGGTACCAAGAGACCCAGTACTTC	CATSDRESWYQETQYF
TRBV6-2/TRBV6-3	few	TRBJ2-7	TRBD1	TGTGCCAGCAGTATCCGGGACAGGGACCACGAGCAGTACTTC	CASSIRDRDHEQYF
TRBV11-2	NA	TRBJ1-5	NA	TGTGCCAGCGCGGGGGGACCCAATCAGCCCCAGCATTTT	CASAGGPNQPQHF
TRBV5-1	few	TRBJ2-7	NA	TGCGCCAGCAGCTTAGAGACACGCCGCTCCTACGAGCAGTACTTC	CASSLETRRSYEQYF
TRBV4-3	NA	TRBJ2-6	NA	TGCGCCAGCAGGGGTGGGGCGGGGGCTAGCTCTGGGGCCAACGTCCTGACTTTC	CASRGGAGASSGANVLTF